This T cell receptor beta chain was sequenced for a study of T-cell reconstitution after alpha-beta-depleted transplantation in children. This clonotype has only a few counts. Its antigen remains unknown. The V gene's germline CDR1 is SNHLY and CDR2 FYNNEI. This CDR3 has 14 residues. Trimming cost V 8 bases and J 2 bases, with 13 bases left between them. Unique molecular identifiers were incorporated during preparation of the TCRbeta library. Each CDR3 protein is one row after TCRdb ran MiXCR on the PCR reads. Of about 100,000 distinct CDR3 sequences detected, around 7.8% appear once; the ten largest clones hold about a sixth. Study conclusions and caveats: T-cell counts and diversity were attributed mostly to newly produced T cells one year after transplant. In patients about two months after transplant, alpha-beta T cells reportedly arose from several hundred expanded graft clones. Surviving recipient T cells and thymic progenitors accounted for the high day-60 TCRbeta diversity observed in some patients.

Sample: PBMCs, taken before TCRalphabeta/CD19-depleted stem cell transplant. The V call is TRBV2, the J call TRBJ1-5; D is unclear. The sequence derives from a boy aged 2 to 9 with acute lymphoblastic leukemia, due to receive a stem cell transplant. The CDR3 DNA reads TGTGCCAGCGGTGGGGAACGGGGCAATCAGCCCCAGCATTTT. It is translated as CASGGERGNQPQHF.